This entry lists 16 T cell receptor beta chains sequenced from one sample in a study of cytomegalovirus exposure and HLA in healthy donors. The PCR made use of 60 Vbeta and 13 Jbeta primers. Here immunoSEQ multiplex PCR was the method, and the copy in TCRdb shows in-frame clones only, minus some. Here the sample spans 240,000 or so clones, roughly 87% being singletons. The specimen sequenced was PBMCs. The receptors here all came from a woman aged 40 to 50 in good health and CMV-seropositive.

The V call is TRBV14, the J call TRBJ1-1; D may be TRBD1 (6 bases). This CDR3 contains 17 residues. The germline gives CDR1 SGHDN, CDR2 FVKESK. Trimming took 4 bases from V and 0 from J, leaving 18 bases between them. Here the CDR3 DNA reads TGTGCCAGCAGCCCCCTGGGTACAGGGACAATGAACACTGAAGCTTTCTTT. It yields the protein CASSPLGTGTMNTEAFF.

This clone has a handful of counts. The chain links TRBV7-2 to TRBJ1-2, with D perhaps matching TRBD1 (5 bases). This CDR3 contains 14 residues. The V and J ends lost 0 bases and 7 bases respectively, with 12 bases between them. Germline V gene data show CDR1 as SGHTA and CDR2 as FQGNSA. The CDR3 sequence is CASSLALPGFGYTF. The CDR3 nucleotides are TGTGCCAGCAGCTTAGCGTTACCAGGGTTTGGCTACACCTTC.

This chain connects TRBV5-6 to TRBJ1-1; D gene unclear. V lost 2 bases and J 1 base, leaving 9 bases between the germline ends. The CDR3 has 14 amino acids. Germline CDR1 is SGHDT and CDR2 is YYEEEE. The CDR3 loop reads CASSFSLQNTEAFF. CDR3 nucleotides: TGTGCCAGCAGCTTCAGTCTCCAGAACACTGAAGCTTTCTTT.

The chain couples TRBV7-2 to TRBJ2-3, with a tentative D call TRBD2 (5 bases). In germline, CDR1 is SGHTA, CDR2 FQGNSA. The V gene lost 1 base and the J gene lost 1 base, with 9 bases spanning the gap. This CDR3 contains 15 residues. The CDR3 loop is CASSLEDGGTDTQYF. The CDR3 bases are TGTGCCAGCAGCTTAGAGGACGGGGGCACAGATACGCAGTATTTT.

The table lists this clone with a few counts. This chain uses TRBV10-3 with TRBJ2-7; the D gene is possibly TRBD1 (6 bases). Per the germline V gene, CDR1 is ENHRY and CDR2 is SYGVKD. This CDR3 spans 17 amino acids. V dropped 3 bases and J dropped 2 bases, with 20 bases sitting between them. CDR3 bases: TGTGCCATCAGTGACCGACAGGTAAACCCCAAACCCTACGAGCAGTACTTC. This codes for CAISDRQVNPKPYEQYF.

The V and J genes are TRBV18 and TRBJ1-2; D gene unclear. In germline, CDR1 is KGHSH, CDR2 LQKENI. V shed 2 bases and J shed 1 base, with 8 bases lying between them. The CDR3 is made up of 14 amino acids. The CDR3 coding sequence is TGTGCCAGCTCACCATCTAGCAGTAACTATGGCTACACCTTC. It is translated as CASSPSSSNYGYTF.

This chain uses TRBV4-1 with TRBJ2-1; D is possibly TRBD2 (5 bases). V was clipped by 0 bases and J by 5 bases, with 8 bases between them. Germline CDR1 reads MGHRA; CDR2 reads YSYEKL. The CDR3 has 14 residues. The chain's CDR3 is CASSQDHGNNEQFF. The CDR3 DNA reads as TGCGCCAGCAGCCAAGATCACGGGAACAATGAGCAGTTCTTC.

The chain is built from TRBV30 and TRBJ1-4; D ambiguous. Germline CDR1 is GTSNPN and CDR2 is SVGIG (reference sequence). Trimming removed 1 base at V and 3 bases at J, with 12 bases between. The CDR3 extends over 15 amino acids. The CDR3 nucleotides read TGTGCCTGGAGTGGTCCCAGGCGAGCTAATGAAAAACTGTTTTTT. Amino acid sequence: CAWSGPRRANEKLFF.

V and J are TRBV9 and TRBJ1-5; D remains ambiguous. This CDR3 spans 15 amino acids. Germline CDR1 SGDLS, CDR2 YYNGEE. Trimming removed 3 bases at V and 7 bases at J, with 17 bases between. In DNA form, the CDR3 reads TGTGCCAGCAGCGGGGGAGTAGAGGGAAGCCAGCCCCAGCATTTT. This translates into CASSGGVEGSQPQHF.

This clone has more than one count but fewer than ten. This chain connects TRBV27 to TRBJ2-1, with 12 bases that match TRBD2. Germline CDR1 MNHEY, CDR2 SMNVEV (reference sequence). The V segment lost 3 bases and the J segment 4 bases; nucleotides outside the gene matches: 1. The CDR3 covers 15 residues. CDR3 in DNA: TGTGCCAGCAGTTTGACTAGCGGGAGTTACAATGAGCAGTTCTTC. Its translation is CASSLTSGSYNEQFF.

V and J are TRBV7-2 and TRBJ2-7; a weak D match, TRBD2 (5 bases). The CDR3 covers 13 residues. Germline CDR1 and CDR2: SGHTA and FQGNSA. Trimming pared 1 base from V and 5 bases from J, leaving 9 bases between. DNA for the CDR3: TGTGCCAGCAGCTTAGTCGGAGGAGACGAGCAGTACTTC. It codes for CASSLVGGDEQYF.

In DNA, the CDR3 is TGTGCCAGCTCACCCCGGACAGGGGGCTTCGAAGCTTTCTTT. This gives the protein CASSPRTGGFEAFF. The chain links TRBV18 to TRBJ1-1, with TRBD1 identical over 11 bases. Unmatched junction bases numbered 5, after V lost 3 bases and J lost 8 bases. The germline CDR1 and CDR2 sequences are KGHSH and LQKENI. This CDR3 comprises 14 residues.

V usage is TRBV2 and J usage is TRBJ2-1, with TRBD2 as a possible D gene (5 bases). This CDR3 is built from 13 residues. V gave up 10 bases and J gave up 8 bases, with 18 bases separating them. The germline CDR1 and CDR2 sequences are SNHLY and FYNNEI. Here the CDR3 reads CAIDGLNNDEQFF. In DNA form, the CDR3 reads TGTGCCATAGACGGACTGAACAACGATGAGCAGTTCTTC. Full variable domain (rest looked up from reference TRBV2 and TRBJ2-1): EPEVTQTPSHQVTQMGQEVILRCVPISNHLYFYWYRQILGQKVEFLVSFYNNEISEKSEIFDDQFSVERPDGSNFTLKIRSTKLEDSAMYFCAIDGLNNDEQFFGPGTRLTVL.

The genes are TRBV10-3 and TRBJ2-3; D not resolved. Trimming pared 6 bases from V and 1 base from J, leaving 8 bases between. CDR1 and CDR2 from the germline V gene are ENHRY and SYGVKD. The CDR3 totals 13 residues. CDR3 residues: CAISPTGTDTQYF. The CDR3 region has the DNA TGTGCCATCAGCCCCACAGGCACAGATACGCAGTATTTT.

The V and J genes are TRBV9 and TRBJ2-4; no clear D gene. Germline V gene lookup returns CDR1 SGDLS and CDR2 YYNGEE. The CDR3 has 15 amino acids. V was trimmed by 3 bases and J by 7 bases, leaving 17 bases between them. The CDR3 DNA reads TGTGCCAGCAGCGCTGGATACAGTAGGATGAACATTCAGTACTTC. Protein product: CASSAGYSRMNIQYF.

This clone was counted once. This chain links TRBV2 with TRBJ1-2; D gene ambiguous. The CDR3 is 14 amino acids. The germline gives CDR1 SNHLY, CDR2 FYNNEI. V was cut by 3 bases and J by 6 bases, with 14 bases left in between. DNA of the CDR3: TGTGCCAGCAGTGACTTGGGGAGTGGGAATGGCTACACCTTC. It is translated as CASSDLGSGNGYTF. The full variable domain, with the rest looked up from reference TRBV2 and TRBJ1-2, is EPEVTQTPSHQVTQMGQEVILRCVPISNHLYFYWYRQILGQKVEFLVSFYNNEISEKSEIFDDQFSVERPDGSNFTLKIRSTKLEDSAMYFCASSDLGSGNGYTFGSGTRLTVV.